The 24 T cell receptor beta chains below come from one sample, sequenced in a study of cytomegalovirus exposure and HLA in healthy donors. This PCR relied on a set of 60 Vbeta primers and 13 Jbeta primers. Profiled with immunoSEQ multiplex PCR; TCRdb holds only in-frame clones, not every one. Among about 200,000 clones, 65% to 85% were seen once, and the ten largest hold roughly 0.095%. What was sequenced was PBMCs. The source of these receptors is a boy aged 2 to 9 in good health and CMV-seronegative.

The J gene is TRBJ2-5, the V gene TRBV11-1, with D tentatively TRBD2 (7 bases). Germline V gives CDR1 SGHAT, CDR2 FQDESV (reference sequence). Between the trimmed V and J ends, which lost 7 bases and 5 bases, there was a span of 23 bases. The CDR3 contains 16 residues. CDR3 DNA: TGTGCCAGCAACCCGGGGGACGGGGGGCCGGTGGAGACCCAGTACTTC. It codes for CASNPGDGGPVETQYF. The entire variable domain, with the rest obtained from reference TRBV11-1 and TRBJ2-5, is as follows: EAEVAQSPRYKITEKSQAVAFWCDPISGHATLYWYRQILGQGPELLVQFQDESVVDDSQLPKDRFSAERLKGVDSTLKIQPAELGDSAMYLCASNPGDGGPVETQYFGPGTRLLVL.

The chain recombines TRBV10-3 with TRBJ2-7, with 10 bases aligning to TRBD2. With 5 bases clipped from V and 3 bases from J, the junction kept 4 bases outside the gene matches. Germline values: CDR1 ENHRY, CDR2 SYGVKD. CDR3 size: 14 residues. The CDR3 here is CAISNRTSGYEQYF. The CDR3 DNA reads TGTGCCATCAGTAACCGGACTAGCGGCTACGAGCAGTACTTC.

The DNA for the CDR3 is TGTGCCAGCTCACCACAGGGGGGGTCCACCTACGAGCAGTACTTC. It encodes CASSPQGGSTYEQYF. The rearrangement uses TRBV18 and TRBJ2-7, with D tentatively TRBD2 (7 bases). Trimming took 1 base from V and 2 from J, leaving 12 bases between them. This CDR3 contains 15 residues. CDR1 is KGHSH and CDR2 is LQKENI in the germline V gene.

The chain uses TRBV4-3 and TRBJ1-3, with TRBD1 identical over 7 bases. With 8 bases clipped from V and 1 base from J, the junction kept 5 bases outside the gene matches. This CDR3 is built from 14 residues. Germline lookup yields CDR1 LGHNA and CDR2 YSLEER. The CDR3 loop is CASGQAFSGNTIYF. CDR3 bases: TGCGCCAGCGGACAGGCCTTTTCTGGAAACACCATATATTTT.

The chain couples TRBV9 to TRBJ2-1; the D is unclear. With 4 bases removed from V and 0 bases from J, the gap between germline ends came to 5 bases. Per germline, CDR1 SGDLS and CDR2 YYNGEE. The CDR3 spans 13 residues. CDR3 sequence reads: CASSPYSYNEQFF. The CDR3, as DNA: TGTGCCAGCAGCCCTTACTCCTACAATGAGCAGTTCTTC.

This clone was picked up a small number of times. This chain uses TRBV5-6 with TRBJ1-1; no definite D call. Germline-derived CDR1 and CDR2 are SGHDT and YYEEEE. V shed 2 bases and J shed 0 bases, with 8 bases lying between them. The CDR3 is 14 residues long. CDR3 loop: CASSFPRVNTEAFF. The CDR3 DNA reads TGTGCCAGCAGCTTCCCCCGGGTGAACACTGAAGCTTTCTTT. Full variable domain (outside the CDR3, taken from reference TRBV5-6 and TRBJ1-1): DAGVTQSPTHLIKTRGQQVTLRCSPKSGHDTVSWYQQALGQGPQFIFQYYEEEERQRGNFPDRFSGHQFPNYSSELNVNALLLGDSALYLCASSFPRVNTEAFFGQGTRLTVV.

The chain uses TRBV11-2 and TRBJ2-4, with D maybe TRBD1 (5 bases). The CDR3 sequence is 17 residues long. V was cut by 2 bases and J by 1 base, with 15 bases left in between. The germline V gene has CDR1 SGHAT and CDR2 FQNNGV. In DNA, the CDR3 is TGTGCCAGCAGCTTATGGTCAGGGTATGACGCCAAAAACATTCAGTACTTC. Translating it yields CASSLWSGYDAKNIQYF.

The V gene is TRBV7-2, the J gene TRBJ1-2; 9 bases fit TRBD1. Trimming removed 5 bases from V and 7 bases from J; junction bases left unmatched: 11. The CDR3 is 15 amino acids. The germline CDR1 and CDR2 sequences are SGHTA and FQGNSA. CDR3 sequence: CASSESTGGGGGYTF. CDR3 coding DNA: TGTGCCAGCAGCGAGTCGACAGGGGGGGGCGGTGGCTACACCTTC.

Regarding this clone: Mismatch with germline at one junction end may stem from a read error. The chain employs TRBV2 and TRBJ1-1, with D uncertain. There are 11 residues in the CDR3. Germline loops: CDR1 SNHLY, CDR2 FYNNEI. CDR3 sequence reads: CASRSRTETFF. The CDR3 DNA reads as TGTGCCAGCAGGTCGCGGACTGAAACTTTCTTT.

The V call is TRBV21-1, the J call TRBJ1-1. TRBV21-1 is an annotated pseudogene. This CDR3 has 15 amino acids. The CDR3 nucleotides read TGTGCCAGCAGGGCCCCCATGGCAGGGAGGGTTGAAGCTTTCTTT. It encodes CASRAPMAGRVEAFF.

With respect to this clone: The sample carries other DNA sequences with the same CDR3. The chain links TRBV5-3 to TRBJ1-5; 7 nucleotides line up with TRBD1. TRBV5-3 is sorted into the ORF group, with uncertain function. Losses at the gene ends were 5 bases for V and 4 bases for J; bases not matched to a gene: 9. This CDR3 contains 15 residues. The CDR3 sequence is CARSTATGPNQPQHF. The CDR3 DNA follows: TGTGCCAGAAGTACCGCGACAGGGCCGAATCAGCCCCAGCATTTT.

The V call is TRBV13, the J call TRBJ2-7; 7 nucleotides match TRBD1. The germline V gene encodes CDR1 PRHDT and CDR2 FYEKMQ (reference sequence). The CDR3 spans 14 residues. Losses at the gene ends were 10 bases for V and 3 bases for J; bases not matched to a gene: 12. This CDR3 is CATATGDRHYEQYF. The CDR3 nucleotides read TGTGCCACCGCAACAGGGGACAGACACTACGAGCAGTACTTC.

The chain is built from TRBV9 and TRBJ2-7, with 9 bases fitting TRBD2. CDR1 and CDR2 from the germline V gene are SGDLS and YYNGEE. V lost 4 bases to trimming and J lost 5 bases; unmatched junction nucleotides: 7. There are 14 residues in the CDR3. CDR3 sequence (DNA): TGTGCCAGCAGCCCATCTAGCGGGGCCCACGAGCAGTACTTC. Encoded protein: CASSPSSGAHEQYF.

The CDR3 spells CASSLAGIRGNGYTF. The CDR3 region has the DNA TGTGCCAGCAGCTTAGCGGGAATAAGGGGGAATGGCTACACCTTC. This chain uses TRBV7-2 with TRBJ1-2; D is possibly TRBD1 (6 bases). V shed 0 bases and J shed 6 bases, with 14 bases lying between them. Per germline, CDR1 SGHTA and CDR2 FQGNSA. There are 15 residues in the CDR3.

This clone has just a few counts. The J gene is TRBJ2-3, the V gene TRBV18; no clear D. Trimming removed 0 bases from V and 3 bases from J, with 7 bases in between. Germline values: CDR1 KGHSH, CDR2 LQKENI. The CDR3 spans 14 residues. CDR3 sequence reads: CASSPPSRTDTQYF. DNA for the CDR3: TGTGCCAGCTCACCACCGTCTAGGACAGATACGCAGTATTTT.

V is TRBV6-6 and J is TRBJ1-2; D not certain. Germline V gene lookup returns CDR1 MNHNY and CDR2 SVGAGI (reference sequence). V was clipped by 0 bases and J by 7 bases, with 15 bases between them. This CDR3 has 15 amino acids. This CDR3 is CASSYSVSDAGGYTF. The CDR3 bases are TGTGCCAGCAGTTACTCCGTCAGCGACGCGGGTGGCTACACCTTC.

This chain links TRBV11-2 with TRBJ1-2; 7 nucleotides agree with TRBD1. The J segment lost 5 bases and the V segment lost 0 bases, leaving 6 bases of the junction unmatched. The CDR3 consists of 15 residues. CDR1 and CDR2 from the germline V gene are SGHAT and FQNNGV. The CDR3 protein is CASSLDLGGGYGYTF. The CDR3 DNA follows: TGTGCCAGCAGCTTAGATTTAGGGGGCGGATATGGCTACACCTTC.

This chain uses TRBV5-6 with TRBJ2-2; 8 nucleotides align to TRBD1. The J segment lost 4 bases and the V segment lost 0 bases, leaving 5 bases of the junction unmatched. CDR3 length: 16 residues. The germline V gene encodes CDR1 SGHDT and CDR2 YYEEEE. CDR3 DNA: TGTGCCAGCAGCTTGGCGCCAGGGGGCATCACCGGGGAGCTGTTTTTT. Translating it yields CASSLAPGGITGELFF.

This clone has a single count. The chain joins TRBV7-9 to TRBJ2-1, with D possibly matching TRBD2 (7 bases). Trimming shortened V by 0 bases and J by 0 bases, and 12 bases separated the two germline ends. Germline V gene sequence: CDR1 SEHNR, CDR2 FQNEAQ (reference sequence). There are 17 residues in the CDR3. The CDR3 bases are TGTGCCAGCAGCTTAGCGGGGGGGCCGAGCTCCTACAATGAGCAGTTCTTC. Amino acids: CASSLAGGPSSYNEQFF.

This clone turned up a few times. The V gene is TRBV7-2, the J gene TRBJ2-7; TRBD1 aligns across 7 bases. The V and J ends lost 4 bases and 0 bases, in that order; junction bases with no gene match: 3. The V gene's germline CDR1 is SGHTA and CDR2 FQGNSA. This CDR3 has 14 residues. The CDR3 bases are TGTGCCAGCAGCTCGGACAGGAACTCCTACGAGCAGTACTTC. Protein sequence: CASSSDRNSYEQYF.

For the CDR3, the DNA is TGTGCCAGGGACCGTCGGACCCGGACAGGTCAGGAGTGCTTTGGAAACACCATATATTTT. This gives the protein CARDRRTRTGQECFGNTIYF. V is TRBV27 and J is TRBJ1-3; 7 bases align to TRBD1. This CDR3 comprises 20 residues. Trimming removed 9 bases from V and 3 bases from J; junction bases left unmatched: 26. CDR1 and CDR2 from the germline V gene are MNHEY and SMNVEV (reference sequence).

As concerns this clone: Within the sample, other DNA sequences also encode this same CDR3. CDR3 region: CASSLDRGSYEQYF. CDR3 nucleotides: TGTGCCAGCAGCTTGGACAGGGGCTCCTACGAGCAGTACTTC. The chain recombines TRBV5-4 with TRBJ2-7; TRBD1 matches 7 bases. Trimming cost V 0 bases and J 0 bases; bases outside gene matches: 0. This CDR3 has 14 residues. Germline V CDR1 and CDR2: SGHNT, YYREEE (reference sequence).

The chain couples TRBV7-6 to TRBJ1-1; no clear D. V was pared by 2 bases and J by 0 bases, with 4 bases between. From germline, CDR1 is SGHVS and CDR2 FNYEAQ. The CDR3 is made up of 13 amino acids. CDR3 sequence reads: CASSLHLNTEAFF. CDR3 DNA: TGTGCCAGCAGCTTACATCTGAACACTGAAGCTTTCTTT.

This CDR3 reads CASSLTTEVNYGYTF. CDR3 coding DNA: TGTGCCAGCAGCTTAACGACAGAGGTTAACTATGGCTACACCTTC. This chain connects TRBV7-9 to TRBJ1-2; TRBD1 might be the D (5 bases). The CDR3 sequence is 15 residues long. Germline V gene lookup returns CDR1 SEHNR and CDR2 FQNEAQ (reference sequence). Trimming removed 2 bases at V and 1 base at J, with 11 bases between.